The 17 T cell receptor beta chains presented below share a single source sample, sequenced in a study of blood T cells in healthy people across ages (dated by TCRdb to the mid-2010s). The method was 5' RACE. Sequencing was carried out with an Illumina HiSeq 2500. A second roughly 6 to 12 cycle PCR used a sample-barcoded 5' primer and a J-beta primer mix. The public reads were reprocessed in TCRdb via fastp at Q25 and MiXCR, keeping in-frame beta chains. Rows with a matching CDR3 protein are joined into one entry that keeps the most common DNA and genes. In all, the sample holds fewer than 1,200,000 distinct CDR3 sequences, and under 30% of those were seen once. The biggest ten clones account for about 0.69% of the sample. This sample also belongs to another study, concerning T cells of mothers and their children.

Sequencing was carried out using blood. These receptor sequences come from a girl aged 2-10 years in good health.

This clonotype was found once. The J gene is TRBJ2-3, the V gene TRBV14; D is undetermined. The CDR3 has 13 residues. CDR1 is SGHDN, CDR2 FVKESK, per germline. Trimming pared 4 bases from V and 5 bases from J, leaving 10 bases between. CDR3 region: CASSPFLGDTQYF. The CDR3 DNA follows: TGTGCCAGCAGCCCTTTTCTAGGAGATACGCAGTATTTT.

CDR3: CASSLVAGVPQETQYF. The CDR3 DNA reads as TGCGCCAGCAGCTTGGTAGCGGGGGTCCCCCAAGAGACCCAGTACTTC. The rearrangement joins TRBV5-1 to TRBJ2-5, with 9 bases identical to TRBD2. Trimming at V came to 0 bases and at J to 1 base, leaving 4 bases not matched to a gene. Per germline, CDR1 SGHRS and CDR2 YFSETQ. The CDR3 totals 16 residues.

This chain uses TRBV12-3 or TRBV12-4 with TRBJ2-3, with a tentative D call TRBD1 (5 bases). There are 13 residues in the CDR3. Trimming pared 6 bases from V and 4 bases from J, leaving 11 bases between. The CDR3 region is CASRSTAPDTQYF. Here the CDR3 DNA reads TGTGCCAGCAGGTCGACAGCTCCAGATACGCAGTATTTT.

This clonotype was detected a few times. This chain joins TRBV9 and TRBJ2-5; TRBD2 might be the D (6 bases). Germline V CDR1 and CDR2: SGDLS, YYNGEE. The CDR3 runs 16 residues. With 3 bases removed from V and 2 bases from J, the gap between germline ends came to 17 bases. CDR3 region: CASSGPQGLGQETQYF. CDR3 nucleotides: TGTGCCAGCAGCGGCCCTCAGGGACTCGGACAAGAGACCCAGTACTTC.

In this sample, this clonotype turned up a few times. The rearrangement uses TRBV11-2 and TRBJ2-7; D is perhaps TRBD2 (6 bases). The germline gives CDR1 SGHAT, CDR2 FQNNGV. The CDR3 loop spans 16 amino acids. Between the trimmed V and J ends, which lost 6 bases and 4 bases, there was a span of 22 bases. DNA of the CDR3: TGTGCCAGCAGTTTGTATACCGGGACCCGGGGGTACGAGCAGTACTTC. Its protein product is CASSLYTGTRGYEQYF.

This sequence joins TRBV20-1 and TRBJ2-1, with D possibly matching TRBD2 (6 bases). There are 14 residues in the CDR3. Germline V gene lookup returns CDR1 DFQATT and CDR2 SNEGSKA (reference sequence). Trimming stripped 6 bases from V and 0 bases from J, with 12 bases between. CDR3 loop: CSAPAGGSYNEQFF. The DNA of the CDR3 is TGCAGTGCCCCAGCGGGTGGCTCCTACAATGAGCAGTTCTTC.

This rearrangement joins TRBV7-8 to TRBJ1-1; D is unclear. With 3 bases removed from V and 0 bases from J, the gap between germline ends came to 14 bases. The V gene's germline CDR1 is SGHVS and CDR2 FQNEAQ. The CDR3 extends over 16 amino acids. CDR3 loop: CASSLFGSAMNTEAFF. CDR3 coding DNA: TGTGCCAGCAGCTTGTTTGGGTCGGCCATGAACACTGAAGCTTTCTTT.

This chain joins TRBV7-2 and TRBJ2-1; TRBD2 is a possible D gene (6 bases). Germline V CDR1 and CDR2: SGHTA, FQGNSA. CDR3 length: 13 residues. The ends were cut back, 1 base at V and 9 bases at J, with 10 bases in the middle. The CDR3 bases are TGTGCCAGCAGCTTAGATGGCGGGGTTGAGCAGTTCTTC. It yields the protein CASSLDGGVEQFF. Together with reference TRBV7-2 and TRBJ2-1, the CDR3 gives the full variable domain: GAGVSQSPSNKVTEKGKDVELRCDPISGHTALYWYRQSLGQGLEFLIYFQGNSAPDKSGLPSDRFSAERTGGSVSTLTIQRTQQEDSAVYLCASSLDGGVEQFFGPGTRLTVL.

The chain couples TRBV7-2 to TRBJ1-4, with a possible D match to TRBD1 (5 bases). V was shortened by 1 base and J by 9 bases, with 21 bases between the two germline ends. This CDR3 is 17 amino acids long. Germline CDR1 is SGHTA and CDR2 is FQGNSA. CDR3 sequence reads: CASSLVAGTGPSKKLFF. In DNA form, the CDR3 reads TGTGCCAGCAGCTTAGTGGCAGGGACGGGGCCTTCGAAAAAACTGTTTTTT. The whole variable domain, remainder taken from reference TRBV7-2 and TRBJ1-4, is GAGVSQSPSNKVTEKGKDVELRCDPISGHTALYWYRQSLGQGLEFLIYFQGNSAPDKSGLPSDRFSAERTGGSVSTLTIQRTQQEDSAVYLCASSLVAGTGPSKKLFFGSGTQLSVL.

This clonotype has more than one count but fewer than ten. The genes are TRBV27 and TRBJ1-2; D uncertain. Per the germline V gene, CDR1 is MNHEY and CDR2 is SMNVEV (reference sequence). This CDR3 has 13 amino acids. V lost 2 bases and J lost 4, with 8 bases in between. The CDR3 coding sequence is TGTGCCAGCAGTTTAAGCCACAGCTATGGCTACACCTTC. This codes for CASSLSHSYGYTF.

V is TRBV7-2 and J is TRBJ2-3; D is possibly TRBD1 (6 bases). The germline CDR1 and CDR2 sequences are SGHTA and FQGNSA. Trimming pared 2 bases from V and 0 bases from J, leaving 18 bases between. The CDR3 runs 18 residues. The chain's CDR3 is CASSLMGVGTRSTDTQYF. CDR3 in DNA: TGTGCCAGCAGCTTAATGGGGGTTGGGACACGAAGCACAGATACGCAGTATTTT.

This clonotype was counted between two and nine times. The CDR3 loop reads CASSLWGNYGYTF. DNA of the CDR3: TGTGCCAGCAGCTTATGGGGGAACTATGGCTACACCTTC. The rearrangement links TRBV12-3 or TRBV12-4 to TRBJ1-2; tentative D call: TRBD1 (5 bases). This CDR3 has 13 residues. Deletions cut 6 bases from V and 2 bases from J, with 10 bases between.

A few counts support this clonotype. The V and J genes are TRBV27 and TRBJ2-1; D remains unclear. Germline V gene sequence: CDR1 MNHEY, CDR2 SMNVEV (reference sequence). The CDR3 spans 15 residues. Trimming removed 5 bases from V and 0 bases from J, with 11 bases in between. The CDR3 sequence is CASSPVGPSYNEQFF. The CDR3 DNA follows: TGTGCCAGCAGTCCGGTGGGTCCCTCCTACAATGAGCAGTTCTTC.

The V call is TRBV29-1, the J call TRBJ2-5; D may be TRBD2 (5 bases). Trimming pared 6 bases from V and 5 bases from J, leaving 19 bases between. Germline V gene lookup returns CDR1 SQVTM and CDR2 ANQGSEA. The CDR3 length is 14 residues. The CDR3 is CSVAGRQSRETQYF. The CDR3 nucleotides are TGCAGCGTGGCGGGTAGGCAGTCCCGGGAGACCCAGTACTTC.

This clonotype has only a few counts. J is TRBJ2-5 and V is TRBV2, with D possibly being TRBD1 or TRBD2 (6 bases each). Germline CDR1 reads SNHLY; CDR2 reads FYNNEI. The CDR3 spans 17 residues. V lost 0 bases and J lost 2, with 16 bases in between. CDR3 nucleotide sequence: TGTGCCAGCAGTGAAGCGCTTCCGGGGGACAAACAAGAGACCCAGTACTTC. It yields the protein CASSEALPGDKQETQYF.

This clonotype was found many times. The gene calls are TRBV7-2 and TRBJ1-3; D gene unclear. The CDR3 contains 13 residues. Trimming left V 4 bases short and J 4 bases short, with 8 bases between. CDR1 and CDR2 (germline): SGHTA, FQGNSA. CDR3 DNA sequence: TGTGCCAGCAGCTACAGTGTCGGAAACACCATATATTTT. This translates into CASSYSVGNTIYF.

A word on this clonotype: At one end, the junction sequence differs from germline, possibly due to a read error. The V and J genes are TRBV5-1 and TRBJ1-6; 11 positions match TRBD1. Per the germline V gene, CDR1 is SGHRS and CDR2 is YFSETQ. This CDR3 has 17 amino acids. DNA for the CDR3: TGCGCCAACAGCTTGGGGACAGGGGGACTGGTATGGTCACCCCTCCACTTT. Translated: CANSLGTGGLVWSPLHF.